The 17 T cell receptor beta chains below all came from one sample that was sequenced in a study of PD-1 blockade in classical Hodgkin lymphoma. Each patient experienced a relapse that followed autologous stem cell transplantation, and brentuximab vedotin exposure varied. Sequenced by immunoSEQ multiplex PCR; TCRdb stores in-frame clones only, minus some. The table has just under 100,000 clones, around 80% seen once. The sequencing used peripheral blood mononuclear cells (PBMCs), collected at baseline. These receptor sequences come from a human donor with classical Hodgkin lymphoma.

The rearrangement joins TRBV14 to TRBJ2-1; D remains unclear. Germline CDR1 reads SGHDN; CDR2 reads FVKESK. The CDR3 covers 14 residues. V was trimmed by 1 base and J by 4 bases, leaving 8 bases between them. DNA of the CDR3: TGTGCCAGCAGCCAAGGATGGGATTACAATGAGCAGTTCTTC. Its protein is CASSQGWDYNEQFF.

The chain employs TRBV19 and TRBJ1-5; TRBD1 aligns across 9 bases. CDR1 and CDR2 from the germline V gene are LNHDA and SQIVND (reference sequence). The CDR3 contains 15 residues. Trimming removed 5 bases from V and 4 bases from J; junction bases left unmatched: 6. CDR3 DNA sequence: TGTGCCAGTAGTTTACAGGGGGCGAGGAATCAGCCCCAGCATTTT. Amino acid sequence: CASSLQGARNQPQHF.

This clone occurred once. This rearrangement joins TRBV5-4 to TRBJ2-1; 12 bases agree with TRBD2. The CDR3 length is 18 residues. CDR1 is SGHNT, CDR2 YYREEE, per germline (reference sequence). V dropped 4 bases and J dropped 1; count of bases not matched to a gene: 9. The CDR3 DNA follows: TGTGCCAGCAGCCCAAGGGGACTAGCGGGTATATCCTACAATGAGCAGTTCTTC. Translated, it gives CASSPRGLAGISYNEQFF. Filled out from reference TRBV5-4 and TRBJ2-1, the complete variable domain reads ETGVTQSPTHLIKTRGQQVTLRCSSQSGHNTVSWYQQALGQGPQFIFQYYREEENGRGNFPPRFSGLQFPNYSSELNVNALELDDSALYLCASSPRGLAGISYNEQFFGPGTRLTVL.

CDR3 sequence: CASSSGPSWGETQYF. The DNA of the CDR3 is TGTGCCAGCAGCTCTGGGCCTTCCTGGGGGGAGACCCAGTACTTC. This chain joins TRBV5-4 and TRBJ2-5; D might be TRBD1 or TRBD2, each matching 5 bases. V dropped 3 bases and J dropped 5 bases, with 17 bases sitting between them. CDR1 and CDR2 from the germline V gene are SGHNT and YYREEE (reference sequence). This CDR3 region has 15 residues.

This clone was counted a single time. V is TRBV14 and J is TRBJ2-7; D is unresolved. The CDR3 consists of 14 residues. The ends were cut back, 4 bases at V and 9 bases at J, with 19 bases in the middle. Germline loops: CDR1 SGHDN, CDR2 FVKESK. CDR3: CASSPGSPAAGQYF. Here the CDR3 DNA reads TGTGCCAGCAGCCCTGGAAGCCCCGCGGCTGGGCAGTACTTC.

The chain has TRBV12-5 and TRBJ2-7, with 10 bases aligning to TRBD2. V dropped 2 bases and J dropped 7; count of bases not matched to a gene: 14. CDR3 length equals 17 residues. Germline CDR1 is LGHNT and CDR2 is FRNRAP. The CDR3 DNA is TGTGCTAGTGGTTTGACCCACGGATTAGCGGGAGGTAGTGAGCAGTACTTC. This sequence encodes CASGLTHGLAGGSEQYF.

For the CDR3, the DNA is TGTGCCATCAGTGCCCCGGATGCCGAAAAACTGTTTTTT. Its translation is CAISAPDAEKLFF. J is TRBJ1-4 and V is TRBV10-3; D call uncertain. Trimming took 4 bases from V and 8 from J, leaving 11 bases between them. This CDR3 spans 13 amino acids. Germline-derived CDR1 and CDR2 are ENHRY and SYGVKD.

V gene TRBV12-5 combines with J gene TRBJ2-1; 10 positions match TRBD2. The CDR3 runs 17 residues. Trimming removed 3 bases from V and 2 bases from J; junction bases left unmatched: 7. The germline CDR1 and CDR2 sequences are LGHNT and FRNRAP. The CDR3: CASGFQAGGPPYNEQFF. In DNA, the CDR3 is TGTGCTAGTGGTTTCCAAGCGGGAGGGCCCCCCTACAATGAGCAGTTCTTC.

The V call is TRBV6-6, the J call TRBJ1-4, with D unresolved. This CDR3 contains 14 residues. The germline V gene has CDR1 MNHNY and CDR2 SVGAGI (reference sequence). Trimming left V 2 bases short and J 8 bases short, with 12 bases between. CDR3 amino acids: CASSYTWTGEKLFF. CDR3 DNA: TGTGCCAGCAGTTACACCTGGACGGGCGAAAAACTGTTTTTT.

The V and J genes are TRBV19 and TRBJ1-5, with D uncertain. The CDR3 is made up of 15 amino acids. Germline V gene lookup returns CDR1 LNHDA and CDR2 SQIVND (reference sequence). V was clipped by 8 bases and J by 4 bases, with 18 bases between them. The DNA of the CDR3 is TGTGCCAGTCGGGAGGTAAGGCAGCCGAATCAGCCCCAGCATTTT. This translates into CASREVRQPNQPQHF.

The chain links TRBV7-2 to TRBJ1-1; D is ambiguous. The germline V gene has CDR1 SGHTA and CDR2 FQGNSA. V was shortened by 4 bases and J by 0 bases, with 6 bases between the two germline ends. This CDR3 contains 13 residues. CDR3 sequence reads: CASSSHLNTEAFF. In nucleotides, the CDR3 is TGTGCCAGCAGCTCGCACTTGAACACTGAAGCTTTCTTT.

V is TRBV12-5 and J is TRBJ2-5, with TRBD1 as a possible D gene (6 bases). The V gene's germline CDR1 is LGHNT and CDR2 FRNRAP. V was clipped by 6 bases and J by 2 bases, with 16 bases between them. CDR3 length: 15 amino acids. CDR3 loop: CASGPGHRVQETQYF. The CDR3 region has the DNA TGTGCTAGTGGGCCGGGACACAGAGTGCAAGAGACCCAGTACTTC.

The chain uses TRBV10-3 and TRBJ2-7; 9 positions agree with TRBD2. CDR1 is ENHRY, CDR2 SYGVKD, per germline. V shed 8 bases, J shed 6 bases, and the junction held 5 bases outside the gene matches. The CDR3 has 12 amino acids. The CDR3 loop reads CAIGGRAAEQYF. CDR3 nucleotides: TGTGCCATCGGCGGGAGGGCGGCCGAGCAGTACTTC.

The genes are TRBV6-5 and TRBJ1-5, with D uncertain. The CDR3 is 12 amino acids. The V gene's germline CDR1 is MNHEY and CDR2 SVGAGI. The V gene lost 2 bases and the J gene lost 5 bases, with 4 bases spanning the gap. The CDR3 here is CASSYPDQPQHF. DNA of the CDR3: TGTGCCAGCAGTTACCCAGATCAGCCCCAGCATTTT.

The V and J genes are TRBV6-5 and TRBJ1-3; 8 bases align to TRBD1. The germline V gene encodes CDR1 MNHEY and CDR2 SVGAGI. J was trimmed by 0 bases and V by 6 bases; bases with no gene match: 4. The CDR3 extends over 15 amino acids. CDR3 nucleotides: TGTGCCAGCAGAGATACAGGGGGCTCTGGAAACACCATATATTTT. Protein: CASRDTGGSGNTIYF.

Concerning this clone: The junction departs from germline at one end; a sequencing error may be responsible. J is TRBJ2-7 and V is TRBV5-4; D remains unclear. The CDR3 is made up of 13 amino acids. Germline lookup yields CDR1 SGHNT and CDR2 YYREEE (reference sequence). The CDR3: CASSQEHSYEQYF. For the CDR3, the DNA is TGCGCCAGCAGCCAGGAACACTCCTACGAGCAGTACTTC.

The rearrangement links TRBV28 to TRBJ1-5, with a possible D match to TRBD1 (6 bases). Deletions cut 5 bases from V and 5 bases from J, with 13 bases between. CDR1 is MDHEN and CDR2 is SYDVKM in the germline V gene. CDR3 size: 14 residues. The CDR3 DNA reads TGTGCCAGCAGTCCAACGAACAGGGATCAGCCCCAGCATTTT. It translates to CASSPTNRDQPQHF. Full variable domain (missing parts from reference TRBV28 and TRBJ1-5): DVKVTQSSRYLVKRTGEKVFLECVQDMDHENMFWYRQDPGLGLRLIYFSYDVKMKEKGDIPEGYSVSREKKERFSLILESASTNQTSMYLCASSPTNRDQPQHFGDGTRLSIL.